This is a list of T cell receptor beta chains from one sample in a study of neurological immune-mediated disorders. TCRdb called the 5' RACE reads again in MiXCR, with one record for every CDR3 protein. The sample shows about 79,000 distinct CDR3 sequences, roughly an eighth of them seen only once. Sequencing was carried out using PBMCs. These receptors all stem from a woman aged 50 to 65 in good health. CDR3s include the opening cysteine and the closing phenylalanine or tryptophan. A D gene is named only where the DNA matches it firmly. The size field is filled for only some rows; it gives once, few, many or a size class.

size	D	V	J	DNA	CDR3
.	TRBD1	TRBV28	TRBJ2-1	TGTGCCAGCAGTTTAGGGAAACAGGGGGTGTTCTTC	CASSLGKQGVFF
many	.	TRBV24-1	TRBJ2-3	TGTGCCACCAGTGATTTGGGACGGAGCACAGATACGCAGTATTTT	CATSDLGRSTDTQYF
many	TRBD2	TRBV5-1	TRBJ2-7	TGCGCCAGCAGCCTCCGGGACAGACGCCCCGGGACTAGCGACTACCAAGGCATCTCCTACGAGCAGTACTTC	CASSLRDRRPGTSDYQGISYEQYF
many	TRBD2	TRBV12-3/TRBV12-4	TRBJ2-2	TGTGCCAGCAGTTTACGGGGGACTAGCGGGGGCCTGAACACCGGGGAGCTGTTTTTT	CASSLRGTSGGLNTGELFF
.	.	TRBV30	TRBJ2-5	TGTGCCTGGACAGGGTCGGCCCAAGAGACCCAGTACTTC	CAWTGSAQETQYF
many	TRBD1	TRBV20-1	TRBJ1-1	TGCAGTGACAACAGGGGAAGTTATGGTGAAGCTTTCTTT	CSDNRGSYGEAFF
medium-sized	.	TRBV7-2	TRBJ2-7	TGTGCCAGCAGCTTGTCCTACGAGCAGTACTTC	CASSLSYEQYF
many	.	TRBV5-1	TRBJ1-1	TGCGCCAGCAGCCTCGACAGGATGAACACTGAAGCTTTCTTT	CASSLDRMNTEAFF
many	TRBD1	TRBV10-3	TRBJ2-7	TGTGCCATCAGTGTAGGACAGGGGGTCGACGAGCAGTACTTC	CAISVGQGVDEQYF
many	.	TRBV3-1	TRBJ1-6	TGTGCCAGCAGCGTCCAGATTAATTCACCCCTCCACTTT	CASSVQINSPLHF
many	.	TRBV20-1	TRBJ2-1	TGCAGTGCCGGGTACAATGAGCAGTTCTTC	CSAGYNEQFF
many	.	TRBV25-1	TRBJ1-1	TGTGCCAGCAGTGAACCGGGGGGAAACACTGAAGCTTTCTTT	CASSEPGGNTEAFF
many	TRBD1	TRBV12-3/TRBV12-4	TRBJ1-1	TGTGCCAGCGGGTCCGGGGGAGGGGGCCTCGGGGCTTTCTTT	CASGSGGGGLGAFF
many	.	TRBV5-1	TRBJ2-5	TGCGCCAGTACGGACAGCCAAGAGACCCAGTACTTC	CASTDSQETQYF
.	.	TRBV25-1	TRBJ2-1	TGTGCCAGCAGTGGACCTGGGAGAAACAGCTACAATGAGCAGTTCTTC	CASSGPGRNSYNEQFF
few	.	TRBV20-1	TRBJ2-2	TGCAGTGCTATAGCGGTGGGGGGTACCGGGGAGCTGTTTTTT	CSAIAVGGTGELFF
.	TRBD2	TRBV20-1	TRBJ2-4	TGCAGTGCTAGACGGGTTAGCGGGAACAAAAACATTCAGTACTTC	CSARRVSGNKNIQYF
many	TRBD1	TRBV20-1	TRBJ2-1	TGCAGTGCTAGAGCCGCGACCGGGACAGCCTTCAATGAGCAGTTCTTC	CSARAATGTAFNEQFF
many	.	TRBV9	TRBJ1-2	TGTGCCAGCAGCGTAGGTGCAGGGACCTATGGCTACACCTTC	CASSVGAGTYGYTF
many	TRBD2	TRBV5-1	TRBJ2-5	TGCGCCAGCAGCTTGGCAGGCGGGGGTGGAGAGACCCAGTACTTC	CASSLAGGGGETQYF
many	.	TRBV15	TRBJ1-2	TGTGCCACCAGCAGAGAGCAGGGGCTGGGCTACACCTTC	CATSREQGLGYTF
few	.	TRBV12-3/TRBV12-4	TRBJ2-1	TGTGCCAGCAGTTTTGATCCCTTGGTTCCCGGGCGTCCCCCCGAGCAGTTCTTC	CASSFDPLVPGRPPEQFF
many	.	TRBV5-6	TRBJ2-4	TGTGCCAGCAGCTTCAGAGGGTTTCAGTACTTC	CASSFRGFQYF
many	TRBD1	TRBV10-3	TRBJ2-5	TGTGCCATCAGTGAGTCCGGACAGGATCAAGAGACCCAGTACTTC	CAISESGQDQETQYF
many	TRBD1	TRBV10-3	TRBJ2-7	TGTGCCATCGGGACAGGGGGCAGTAGGAGCTCCTACGAGCAGTACTTC	CAIGTGGSRSSYEQYF
many	TRBD2	TRBV15	TRBJ2-3	TGTGCCACCAGCAGAGATGTGACTAGCGGGGGCACAGATACGCAGTATTTT	CATSRDVTSGGTDTQYF
.	.	TRBV5-1	TRBJ2-5	TGCGCCAGCAGCTTAGCCAGCGGTCAAGAGACCCAGTACTTC	CASSLASGQETQYF
many	TRBD1	TRBV5-1	TRBJ1-2	TGCGCCAGCAGCCGAGACAGGGGGCGCAACTATGGCTACACCTTC	CASSRDRGRNYGYTF
many	.	TRBV11-2	TRBJ2-1	TGTGCCAGCAGCTCCGGGGGTCCAGGCTACTACAATGAGCAGTTCTTC	CASSSGGPGYYNEQFF